What follows are 24 T cell receptor beta chains derived from one specimen sequenced in a study of metastatic and nonmetastatic thyroid tumors. TCRdb re-analyzed the PCR reads through MiXCR. The top ten clones hold over 9.5% of a sample with approximately 32,000 clones, over 15% of them seen once. No patient received treatment before thyroid surgery. The sequenced material came from blood. The source of these receptors is a female donor with papillary thyroid cancer or a benign thyroid nodule (not recorded which). Some clones in this sample may be carry-over from other donors' samples.

The table lists this clone with many counts. The CDR3 protein is CASSRTGTTSTDTQYF. CDR3 DNA: TGTGCCAGCAGCCGTACCGGGACTACCTCCACAGATACGCAGTATTTT. This chain connects TRBV4-2 to TRBJ2-3, with 7 nucleotides matching TRBD2. The CDR3 spans 16 residues. Germline V gene data show CDR1 as LGHNA and CDR2 as YNFKEQ. The V segment lost 4 bases and the J segment 2 bases; nucleotides outside the gene matches: 9.

This clone was seen many times. The chain employs TRBV12-3 or TRBV12-4 and TRBJ1-1, with D uncertain. The CDR3 length is 12 residues. The V end lost 6 bases, the J end lost 2 bases, and 7 bases lay between the germline ends. CDR3 amino acids: CASSQTNTEAFF. CDR3 bases: TGTGCCAGCAGCCAAACAAACACTGAAGCTTTCTTT.

This clone was counted many times. J is TRBJ2-2 and V is TRBV5-1; no reliable D call. V lost 0 bases and J 0 bases, leaving 9 bases between the germline ends. The CDR3 totals 16 residues. The germline CDR1 and CDR2 sequences are SGHRS and YFSETQ. CDR3 DNA: TGCGCCAGCAGCTTGGCGTCGGTCGCGAACACCGGGGAGCTGTTTTTT. It specifies CASSLASVANTGELFF.

Relative to its sample, this clone is large. The chain recombines TRBV6-1 with TRBJ1-6; the D gene is possibly TRBD1 (5 bases). The V gene's germline CDR1 is MNHNS and CDR2 SASEGT. Trimming cost V 7 bases and J 7 bases, with 17 bases left between them. The CDR3 covers 15 residues. The CDR3 sequence is CASIRDDLRNSPLHF. The CDR3 region has the DNA TGTGCCAGCATCAGGGACGACCTAAGAAATTCACCCCTCCACTTT.

The chain carries TRBV2 and TRBJ2-5; D not resolved. This CDR3 spans 11 amino acids. From germline, CDR1 is SNHLY and CDR2 FYNNEI. CDR3 DNA sequence: TGTGAAAGCAGTGAAGATGAGACCCAGTACTTC. It is translated as CESSEDETQYF.

The table lists this clone with many counts. The V and J genes are TRBV18 and TRBJ2-2; D is perhaps TRBD1 (5 bases). The CDR3 sequence is 16 residues long. The germline V gene has CDR1 KGHSH and CDR2 LQKENI. V was clipped by 0 bases and J by 1 base, with 9 bases between them. CDR3 coding DNA: TGTGCCAGCTCACCACCGGCGACAGTGAACACCGGGGAGCTGTTTTTT. It is translated as CASSPPATVNTGELFF.

In this sample, this clone turned up once. This chain joins TRBV13 and TRBJ2-3, with 7 bases lining up with TRBD2. The CDR3 extends over 12 amino acids. V shed 3 bases and J 7 bases; nucleotides not matched to a gene: 1. Per the germline V gene, CDR1 is PRHDT and CDR2 is FYEKMQ (reference sequence). The CDR3 loop is CASSLGLYTQYF. The CDR3 nucleotides read TGTGCCAGCAGCTTGGGACTATATACGCAGTATTTT.

This clone occurred many times. The rearrangement links TRBV28 to TRBJ2-5; 11 bases are shared with TRBD2. The CDR3 totals 15 residues. Trimming cost V 3 bases and J 4 bases; bases outside gene matches: 4. The germline V gene has CDR1 MDHEN and CDR2 SYDVKM. For the CDR3, the DNA is TGTGCCAGCAGTTTTACTAGCGGGGGATCAGAGACCCAGTACTTC. Its protein is CASSFTSGGSETQYF.

By share, this clone ranks as medium-sized. The J gene is TRBJ2-7, the V gene TRBV6-1; D assignment may be TRBD1 or TRBD2 (5 bases each). Germline V gene lookup returns CDR1 MNHNS and CDR2 SASEGT. The CDR3 contains 14 residues. The V end lost 6 bases, the J end lost 4 bases, and 16 bases lay between the germline ends. The CDR3 region has the DNA TGTGCCAGCAGCACGGGGACGGAGCCGTACGAGCAGTACTTC. Amino acids: CASSTGTEPYEQYF.

This clone was found many times. The V gene is TRBV2, the J gene TRBJ1-5; 7 bases are shared with TRBD1. The CDR3 runs to 14 residues. Germline CDR1 reads SNHLY; CDR2 reads FYNNEI. Trimming took 7 bases from V and 7 from J; bases not matched to a gene: 10. CDR3 coding DNA: TGTGCCAGCAATACGCAGGGGGTTCGGCAGCCCCAGCATTTT. This encodes CASNTQGVRQPQHF.

This clone was found many times. This chain joins TRBV19 and TRBJ1-2, with 7 positions matching TRBD1. Germline CDR1 reads LNHDA; CDR2 reads SQIVND (reference sequence). CDR3 length equals 17 residues. Trimming removed 6 bases from V and 3 bases from J; junction bases left unmatched: 16. The CDR3 DNA follows: TGTGCCAGTAGCCGAAGGACAGGTGATTCGGCGCACTATGGCTACACCTTC. Amino acid sequence: CASSRRTGDSAHYGYTF.

This clone has only a few counts. The junction differs from germline at one of its ends, possibly a read error. The rearrangement joins TRBV6-6 to TRBJ2-6; weak D call: TRBD1 (5 bases). The CDR3 runs to 16 residues. In germline, CDR1 is MNHNY, CDR2 SVGAGI (reference sequence). The CDR3 nucleotides read TGTGCCAGCAGTTACGGACATGGCTCTGTGGCCAACGTCCTGACTTTC. Protein product: CASSYGHGSVANVLTF.

For this clone: Being one base from a much bigger clone, this may be a read error. The CDR3 sequence: CAISEKVTGGADIQYF. In DNA, the CDR3 is TGTGCCATCAGTGAAAAGGTGACAGGGGGCGCAGACATTCAGTACTTC. The chain joins TRBV10-3 to TRBJ2-4, with 10 bases lining up with TRBD1. CDR3 length: 16 amino acids. The V segment lost 3 bases and the J segment 8 bases; nucleotides outside the gene matches: 10. Germline-derived CDR1 and CDR2 are ENHRY and SYGVKD.

This clone was counted many times. The chain uses TRBV5-4 and TRBJ2-7; the D gene is possibly TRBD1 (5 bases). Trimming stripped 0 bases from V and 0 bases from J, with 13 bases between. The CDR3 extends over 16 amino acids. Germline V gene sequence: CDR1 SGHNT, CDR2 YYREEE (reference sequence). In nucleotides, the CDR3 is TGTGCCAGCAGCTTGGGGGTGGGGCAGGGCTCCTACGAGCAGTACTTC. It encodes CASSLGVGQGSYEQYF.

The rearrangement joins TRBV11-2 to TRBJ2-3; 11 bases are a match to TRBD2. V lost 4 bases to trimming and J lost 3 bases; unmatched junction nucleotides: 9. The germline CDR1 and CDR2 sequences are SGHAT and FQNNGV. This CDR3 comprises 17 residues. The CDR3 reads CASSSPGTSGGTDTQYF. The CDR3 DNA sequence: TGTGCCAGCAGCTCCCCCGGTACTAGCGGGGGTACAGATACGCAGTATTTT.

V is TRBV20-1 and J is TRBJ2-2, with a tentative D call TRBD1 (6 bases). CDR3 length: 15 residues. The germline V and J ends were trimmed by 6 bases and 5 bases, with 19 bases remaining between them. Looked up from germline, CDR1 is DFQATT and CDR2 is SNEGSKA (reference sequence). The CDR3 spells CSAHRVRGQTGELFF. The CDR3 DNA reads as TGCAGTGCGCACAGGGTAAGGGGCCAGACCGGGGAGCTGTTTTTT.

This clone has at least ten counts. Possible read error: a much larger clone is one base away. The rearrangement uses TRBV6-1 and TRBJ1-2; 10 bases match TRBD1. CDR3 length equals 16 residues. Germline V CDR1 and CDR2: MNHNS, SASEGT. CDR3 region: CASRLGSTGGNYSYTF. The CDR3 DNA sequence: TGTGCCAGCAGACTCGGCTCGACAGGGGGCAACTATAGCTACACCTTC.

This clone appeared many times. The genes are TRBV7-2 and TRBJ1-2; weak D call: TRBD1 (6 bases). V shed 2 bases and J shed 3 bases, with 13 bases lying between them. The CDR3 has 15 residues. The germline CDR1 and CDR2 sequences are SGHTA and FQGNSA. CDR3 sequence: CASSLTGGPHYGYTF. In DNA, the CDR3 is TGTGCCAGCAGCTTAACGGGGGGGCCCCACTATGGCTACACCTTC.

This chain connects TRBV9 to TRBJ2-7; D is undetermined. The CDR3 covers 18 residues. Germline-derived CDR1 and CDR2 are SGDLS and YYNGEE. Trimming removed 3 bases at V and 4 bases at J, with 26 bases between. CDR3 coding DNA: TGTGCCAGCAGCGCCTCGGTGCGCTCTTGGACGGCAAATTACGAGCAGTACTTC. This gives the protein CASSASVRSWTANYEQYF.

The table lists this clone with many counts. At the DNA level, this CDR3 is encoded by other sequences in the same sample as well. The chain recombines TRBV20-1 with TRBJ2-4, with 14 bases that match TRBD2. J gave up 5 bases and V 6 bases, and 0 bases lay outside the gene matches. The germline V gene encodes CDR1 DFQATT and CDR2 SNEGSKA (reference sequence). This CDR3 spans 13 amino acids. CDR3 nucleotides: TGCAGTGCGACTAGCGGGGGGGAAAACATTCAGTACTTC. This encodes CSATSGGENIQYF.

This clone was recorded at least ten times. The DNA for the CDR3 is TGTGCCAGCACCAGGGGACAGGGGACCGATACGCAGTATTTT. Residues: CASTRGQGTDTQYF. This chain links TRBV2 with TRBJ2-3; 10 bases align to TRBD1. This CDR3 has 14 amino acids. Germline-derived CDR1 and CDR2 are SNHLY and FYNNEI. The ends lost 7 bases at V and 6 bases at J; junction bases unmatched: 7. The variable domain in full, with the rest retrieved from reference TRBV2 and TRBJ2-3, is EPEVTQTPSHQVTQMGQEVILRCVPISNHLYFYWYRQILGQKVEFLVSFYNNEISEKSEIFDDQFSVERPDGSNFTLKIRSTKLEDSAMYFCASTRGQGTDTQYFGPGTRLTVL.

The chain links TRBV4-1 to TRBJ2-1; maybe TRBD2 (5 bases). Trimming removed 6 bases at V and 5 bases at J, with 26 bases between. CDR3 length: 18 residues. Germline V gives CDR1 MGHRA, CDR2 YSYEKL. CDR3 region: CASSPEPGRGYVDNEQFF. CDR3 in DNA: TGCGCCAGCAGTCCAGAGCCCGGGCGAGGGTATGTGGACAATGAGCAGTTCTTC.

This clone was counted ten times or more. The chain uses TRBV20-1 and TRBJ2-2, with D possibly being TRBD2 (5 bases). Germline V gives CDR1 DFQATT, CDR2 SNEGSKA (reference sequence). V shed 4 bases and J shed 6 bases, with 18 bases lying between them. The CDR3 has 15 residues. For the CDR3, the DNA is TGCAGTGCTACGAGGACTCAGCCTATCGCCGGGGAGCTGTTTTTT. Residues: CSATRTQPIAGELFF.

This clone was seen at least ten times. This chain uses TRBV12-3 or TRBV12-4 with TRBJ1-1, with D uncertain. V was clipped by 6 bases and J by 7 bases, with 18 bases between them. The CDR3 has 14 residues. In DNA, the CDR3 is TGTGCCAGCAGCAGGAGCAGAGAACATATTGAAGCTTTCTTT. Amino acid sequence: CASSRSREHIEAFF.